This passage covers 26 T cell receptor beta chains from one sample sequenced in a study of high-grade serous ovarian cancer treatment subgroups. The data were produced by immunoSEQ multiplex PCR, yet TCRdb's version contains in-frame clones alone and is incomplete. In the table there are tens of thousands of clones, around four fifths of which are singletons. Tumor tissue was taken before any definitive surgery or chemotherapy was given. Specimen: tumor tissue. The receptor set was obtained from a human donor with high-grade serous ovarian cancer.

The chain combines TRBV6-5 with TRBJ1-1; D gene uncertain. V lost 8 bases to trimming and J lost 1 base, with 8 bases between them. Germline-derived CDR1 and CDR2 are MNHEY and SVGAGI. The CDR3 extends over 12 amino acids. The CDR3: CASERGNTEAFF. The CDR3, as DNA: TGTGCCAGCGAACGGGGGAACACTGAAGCTTTCTTT.

CDR3 coding DNA: TGCGCCAGCAGCTTGGACCCCCCTCGGGACGGCAAAGCTTTCTTT. Its translation: CASSLDPPRDGKAFF. The V gene is TRBV5-1, the J gene TRBJ1-1; a weak D match, TRBD1 (5 bases). The V gene lost 0 bases and the J gene lost 9 bases, with 18 bases spanning the gap. This CDR3 region has 15 residues. Per germline, CDR1 SGHRS and CDR2 YFSETQ.

CDR3 nucleotide sequence: TGTGCCAGCAGCCCCGTAGATACGCAGTATTTT. Amino acid sequence: CASSPVDTQYF. The J gene is TRBJ2-3, the V gene TRBV7-9; D is ambiguous. The CDR3 contains 11 residues. Germline values: CDR1 SEHNR, CDR2 FQNEAQ (reference sequence). V shed 5 bases and J shed 5 bases, with 5 bases lying between them.

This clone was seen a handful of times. CDR3 amino acids: CASSTTTGNEKLFF. In DNA, the CDR3 is TGTGCCAGTAGTACCACGACAGGCAATGAAAAACTGTTTTTT. This chain joins TRBV19 and TRBJ1-4; D might be TRBD1 (6 bases). CDR3 length: 14 residues. V was clipped by 4 bases and J by 5 bases, with 11 bases between them. Germline V lookup: CDR1 LNHDA, CDR2 SQIVND (reference sequence).

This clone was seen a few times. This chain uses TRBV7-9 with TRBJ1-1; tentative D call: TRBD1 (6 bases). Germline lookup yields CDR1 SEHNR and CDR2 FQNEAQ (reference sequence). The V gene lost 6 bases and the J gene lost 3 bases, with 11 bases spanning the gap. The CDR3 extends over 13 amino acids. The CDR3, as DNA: TGTGCCAGCAGTTTACAGGGTGACACTGAAGCTTTCTTT. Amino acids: CASSLQGDTEAFF. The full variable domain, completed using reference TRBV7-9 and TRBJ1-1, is DTGVSQNPRHKITKRGQNVTFRCDPISEHNRLYWYRQTLGQGPEFLTYFQNEAQLEKSRLLSDRFSAERPKGSFSTLEIQRTEQGDSAMYLCASSLQGDTEAFFGQGTRLTVV.

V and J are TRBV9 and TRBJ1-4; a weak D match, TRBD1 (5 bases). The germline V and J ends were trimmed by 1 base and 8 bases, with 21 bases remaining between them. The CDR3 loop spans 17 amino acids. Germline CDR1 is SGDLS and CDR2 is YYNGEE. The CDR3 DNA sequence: TGTGCCAGCAGCGTAAGATCTGGGGCTTCTACCCAAGAAAAACTGTTTTTT. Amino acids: CASSVRSGASTQEKLFF.

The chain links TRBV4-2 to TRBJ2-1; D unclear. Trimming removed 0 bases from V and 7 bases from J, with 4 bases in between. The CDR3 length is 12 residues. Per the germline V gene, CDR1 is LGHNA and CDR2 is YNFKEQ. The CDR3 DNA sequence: TGTGCCAGCAGCCAAGATGCGAATGAGCAGTTCTTC. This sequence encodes CASSQDANEQFF.

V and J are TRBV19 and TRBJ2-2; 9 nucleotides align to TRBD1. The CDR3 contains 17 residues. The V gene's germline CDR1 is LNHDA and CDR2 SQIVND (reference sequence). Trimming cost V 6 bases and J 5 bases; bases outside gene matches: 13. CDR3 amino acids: CASRRNHRGRETGELFF. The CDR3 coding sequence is TGTGCCAGTAGGCGAAACCACAGGGGGCGCGAGACCGGGGAGCTGTTTTTT.

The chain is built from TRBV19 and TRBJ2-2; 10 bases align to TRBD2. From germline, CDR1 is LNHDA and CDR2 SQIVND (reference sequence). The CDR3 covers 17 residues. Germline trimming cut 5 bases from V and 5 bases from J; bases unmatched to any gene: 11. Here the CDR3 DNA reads TGTGCCAGTAGTCCTAGGGGCCTAGCGGGAGCTACCGGGGAGCTGTTTTTT. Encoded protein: CASSPRGLAGATGELFF.

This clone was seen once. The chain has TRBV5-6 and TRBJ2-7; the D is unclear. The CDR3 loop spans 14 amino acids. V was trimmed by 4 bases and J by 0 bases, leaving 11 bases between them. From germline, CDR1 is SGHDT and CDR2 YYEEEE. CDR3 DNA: TGTGCCAGCAGCCGACCGACGGGCTCCTACGAGCAGTACTTC. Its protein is CASSRPTGSYEQYF.

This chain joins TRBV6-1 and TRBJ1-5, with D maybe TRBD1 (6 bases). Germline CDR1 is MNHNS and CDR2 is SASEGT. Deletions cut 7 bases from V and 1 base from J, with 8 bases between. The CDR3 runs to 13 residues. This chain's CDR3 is CASNRVSNQPQHF. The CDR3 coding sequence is TGTGCCAGCAACAGGGTGAGCAATCAGCCCCAGCATTTT.

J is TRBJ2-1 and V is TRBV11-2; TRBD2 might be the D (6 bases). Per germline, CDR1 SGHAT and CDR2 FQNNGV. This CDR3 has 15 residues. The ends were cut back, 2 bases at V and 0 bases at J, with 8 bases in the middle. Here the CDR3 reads CASSLLASSYNEQFF. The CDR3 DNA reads TGTGCCAGCAGCTTACTAGCGAGCTCCTACAATGAGCAGTTCTTC.

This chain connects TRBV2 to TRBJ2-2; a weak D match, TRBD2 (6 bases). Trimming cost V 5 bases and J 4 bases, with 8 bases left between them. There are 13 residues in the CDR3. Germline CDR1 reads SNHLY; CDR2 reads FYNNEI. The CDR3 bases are TGTGCCAGCAGTAGGGAGGTCACCGGGGAGCTGTTTTTT. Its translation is CASSREVTGELFF.

The CDR3 spells CSVGRDTEAFF. In DNA, the CDR3 is TGCAGCGTGGGCCGGGACACTGAAGCTTTCTTT. The chain links TRBV29-1 to TRBJ1-1; D is uncertain. Germline V CDR1 and CDR2: SQVTM, ANQGSEA. V was cut by 6 bases and J by 3 bases, with 8 bases left in between. This CDR3 region has 11 residues.

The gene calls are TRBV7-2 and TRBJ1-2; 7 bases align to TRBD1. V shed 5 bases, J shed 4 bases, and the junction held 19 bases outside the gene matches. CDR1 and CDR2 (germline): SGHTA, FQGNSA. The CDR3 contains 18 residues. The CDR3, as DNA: TGTGCCAGCAGCCGACTCGGACAGGAGCGGCGAACAGGCTATGGCTACACCTTC. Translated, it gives CASSRLGQERRTGYGYTF.

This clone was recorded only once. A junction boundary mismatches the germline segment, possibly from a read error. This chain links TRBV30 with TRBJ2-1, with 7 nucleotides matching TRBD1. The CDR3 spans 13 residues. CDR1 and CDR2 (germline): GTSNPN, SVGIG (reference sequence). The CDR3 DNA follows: TGTGCCTCGAGTCAGGACAGGTTGAACCACCAGTTCTTC. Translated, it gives CASSQDRLNHQFF.

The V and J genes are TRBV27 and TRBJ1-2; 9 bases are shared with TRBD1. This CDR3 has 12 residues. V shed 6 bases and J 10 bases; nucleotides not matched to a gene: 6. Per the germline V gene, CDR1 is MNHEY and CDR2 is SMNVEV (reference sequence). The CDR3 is CASRIEQGAYTF. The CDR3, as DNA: TGTGCCAGCAGGATCGAACAGGGGGCCTACACCTTC.

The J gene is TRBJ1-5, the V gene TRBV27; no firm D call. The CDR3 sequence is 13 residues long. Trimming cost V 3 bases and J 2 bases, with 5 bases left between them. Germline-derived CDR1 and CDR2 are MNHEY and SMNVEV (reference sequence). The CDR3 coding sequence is TGTGCCAGCAGTTTGAGGGGCAATCAGCCCCAGCATTTT. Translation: CASSLRGNQPQHF.

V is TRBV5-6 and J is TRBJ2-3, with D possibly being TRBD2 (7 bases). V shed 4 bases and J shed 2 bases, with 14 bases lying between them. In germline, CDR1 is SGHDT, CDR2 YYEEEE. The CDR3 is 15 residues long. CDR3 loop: CASSKGGATTDTQYF. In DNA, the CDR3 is TGTGCCAGCAGCAAGGGGGGGGCGACCACAGATACGCAGTATTTT.

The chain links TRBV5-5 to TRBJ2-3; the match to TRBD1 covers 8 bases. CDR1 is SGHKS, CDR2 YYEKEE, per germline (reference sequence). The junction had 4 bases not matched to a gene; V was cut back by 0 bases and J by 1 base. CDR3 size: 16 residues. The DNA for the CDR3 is TGTGCCAGCAGCTTGGGGATGACAGGGGGCACAGATACGCAGTATTTT. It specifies CASSLGMTGGTDTQYF.

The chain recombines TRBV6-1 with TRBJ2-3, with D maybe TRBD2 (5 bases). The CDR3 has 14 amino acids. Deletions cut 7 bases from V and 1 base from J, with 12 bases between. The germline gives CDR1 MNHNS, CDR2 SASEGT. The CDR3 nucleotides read TGTGCCAGCATCCGAGGGAGCCGCACAGATACGCAGTATTTT. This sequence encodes CASIRGSRTDTQYF.

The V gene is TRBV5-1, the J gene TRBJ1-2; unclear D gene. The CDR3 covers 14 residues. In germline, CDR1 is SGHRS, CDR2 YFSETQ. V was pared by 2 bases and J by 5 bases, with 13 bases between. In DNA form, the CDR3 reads TGCGCCAGCAGCTTTGGTTACTTAGAATATGGCTACACCTTC. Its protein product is CASSFGYLEYGYTF.

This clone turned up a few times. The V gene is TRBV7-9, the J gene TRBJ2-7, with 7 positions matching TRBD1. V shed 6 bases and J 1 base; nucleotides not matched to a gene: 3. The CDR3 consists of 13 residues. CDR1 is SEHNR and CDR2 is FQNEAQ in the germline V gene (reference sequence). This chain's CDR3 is CASSRQGSYEQYF. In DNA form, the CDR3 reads TGTGCCAGCAGTCGACAGGGTTCCTACGAGCAGTACTTC.

As DNA, the CDR3 is TGTGCCAGCTCACCAAGCGCCGGGGAGCTGTTTTTT. This encodes CASSPSAGELFF. V and J are TRBV18 and TRBJ2-2; no clear D. The CDR3 extends over 12 amino acids. Germline assignment: CDR1 KGHSH and CDR2 LQKENI. Between the trimmed V and J ends, which lost 2 bases and 6 bases, there was a span of 4 bases.

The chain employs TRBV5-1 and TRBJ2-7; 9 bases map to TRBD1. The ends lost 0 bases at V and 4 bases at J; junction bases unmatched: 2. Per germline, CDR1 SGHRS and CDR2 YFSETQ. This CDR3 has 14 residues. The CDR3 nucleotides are TGCGCCAGCAGCTTGGGGACAGGGGAGTACGAGCAGTACTTC. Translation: CASSLGTGEYEQYF.

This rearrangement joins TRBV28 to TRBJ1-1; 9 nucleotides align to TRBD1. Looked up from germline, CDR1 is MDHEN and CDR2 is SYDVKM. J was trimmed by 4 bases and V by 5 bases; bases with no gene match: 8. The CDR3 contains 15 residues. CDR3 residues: CASSPSQGASTEAFF. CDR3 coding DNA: TGTGCCAGCAGTCCGTCACAGGGGGCGAGCACTGAAGCTTTCTTT.